This TCR beta chain emerged from a study of T cell clonality in common variable immunodeficiency. The study's findings and limits: Compared with healthy controls, CVID subjects showed increased TCRbeta clonality, mostly in about a third. Compared with controls, CVID subjects had fewer shared TCRbeta clones.

TCRdb keeps only in-frame clones here, not all; method: immunoSEQ multiplex PCR. The sample includes 45,000 to 55,000 clones, none of them occurring once. This clone was detected many times. Its cognate antigen is unknown. The read ends 3 residues early relative to the CDR3; the germline J gene fills the gap. V lost 1 base, J lost 0 bases, and 6 bases stayed unmatched. The CDR3 has 19 amino acids. Germline lookup yields CDR1 LNHDA and CDR2 SQIVND (reference sequence). This chain joins TRBV19 and TRBJ2-1; TRBD2 matches at 13 bases. The receptor comes from a person aged 18 to 75 in good health. Sample: peripheral blood mononuclear cells. The CDR3 reads CASSIGLAGGPFSYNEQFF. The covered CDR3 bases are TGTGCCAGTAGTATAGGACTAGCGGGAGGTCCCTTCTCCTACAATGAG.